This TCR beta chain was found in a study of T cell changes during pregnancy in multiple sclerosis. Sequencing used immunoSEQ multiplex PCR; TCRdb keeps in-frame clones, though not all of them. The sample consists of around 80,000 clones, 92% of them appearing once. The sequence came from a female donor with multiple sclerosis, enrolled in a pregnancy study. Specimen: peripheral blood, collected before pregnancy.

CDR3 in DNA: TGTGCCAGCAGCTTGAGAGCTCCGGGACTAGCGTACAATGAGCAGTTCTTC. Amino acids: CASSLRAPGLAYNEQFF. This chain connects TRBV11-2 to TRBJ2-1; 10 nucleotides match TRBD2. Trimming cost V 3 bases and J 4 bases; bases outside gene matches: 9. Per germline, CDR1 SGHAT and CDR2 FQNNGV. The CDR3 extends over 17 amino acids.